Sequencing of this TCR beta chain was carried out in a study of cytomegalovirus exposure and HLA in healthy donors. This CDR3 has 15 residues. V was trimmed by 4 bases and J by 0 bases, leaving 11 bases between them. CDR1 is LGHNA, CDR2 YNFKEQ, per germline. The primer mix had 60 Vbeta and 13 Jbeta primers. Assay: immunoSEQ multiplex PCR; the TCRdb copy retains only in-frame clones and omits some. The sample lists hundreds of thousands of clones, 85% to 90% occurring once. Sequences were obtained from PBMCs. The V call is TRBV4-2, the J call TRBJ2-3; possibly TRBD1 for D (6 bases). The TCR originated in a woman between 18 and 30 years old in good health and CMV-seronegative. CDR3 sequence reads: CASSRTGFSTDTQYF. Written as DNA, the CDR3 is TGTGCCAGCAGCCGAACAGGGTTCAGCACAGATACGCAGTATTTT.